A single sample gave rise to the 3 T cell receptor beta chains below, sequenced in a study of monozygotic twins with inflammatory bowel disease (dated by TCRdb to the late 2010s). To prepare the library, 5' RACE was applied. Sequencing instrument: Illumina HiSeq 2500. After reprocessing by TCRdb, each CDR3 protein sequence is one entry, and no DNA is given. The sample's table lists a count of some 200,000 distinct CDR3 sequences. The leading ten clones occupy more than 7.5% of the sample. The material sequenced was blood. Receptor source: a human donor with ulcerative colitis or Crohn's disease, or a healthy co-twin of an affected twin (not recorded which).

The chain recombines TRBV2 with TRBJ2-7; there is no DNA to check the TCRdb D call of TRBD1. Germline assignment: CDR1 SNHLY and CDR2 FYNNEI. This CDR3 comprises 12 residues. CDR3 amino acids: CASTDTGYEQYF.

This chain connects TRBV20-1 to TRBJ2-2; the D call of TRBD2 rests on TCRdb alone, since no DNA is present to check it. Germline CDR1 DFQATT, CDR2 SNEGSKA (reference sequence). The CDR3 runs 15 residues. This CDR3 is CSAPLTSGRTGELFF.

V gene TRBV12-3 or TRBV12-4 combines with J gene TRBJ2-7; TCRdb lists TRBD2, though no DNA is available to test this call. The CDR3 covers 13 residues. The CDR3 here is CASSGDYSYEQYF.